One and the same sample provided the 9 T cell receptor beta chains below, sequenced in a study of blood T cell repertoires in COVID-19. The repertoire was sequenced with immunoSEQ multiplex PCR; TCRdb's copy has only in-frame clones and lacks some. The profile shows about 260,000 clones, roughly nine tenths of them singletons. Sequenced: PBMCs or T cells enriched from blood (not recorded which). These receptors all come from a woman aged 18-35 years who had recovered from COVID-19.

This chain connects TRBV19 to TRBJ1-5, with unresolved D. V was trimmed by 2 bases and J by 2 bases, leaving 7 bases between them. Germline V CDR1 and CDR2: LNHDA, SQIVND (reference sequence). The CDR3 totals 14 residues. CDR3: CASSISLGNQPQHF. CDR3 in DNA: TGTGCCAGTAGTATAAGCCTAGGCAATCAGCCCCAGCATTTT.

The gene calls are TRBV27 and TRBJ1-1; D uncertain. There are 14 residues in the CDR3. CDR1 and CDR2 from the germline V gene are MNHEY and SMNVEV (reference sequence). Trimming cost V 6 bases and J 2 bases, with 13 bases left between them. CDR3 DNA sequence: TGTGCCAGCAGGACATTACAGCTTAACACTGAAGCTTTCTTT. Residues: CASRTLQLNTEAFF.

The chain carries TRBV4-1 and TRBJ1-1; D might be TRBD1 (6 bases). Germline CDR1 is MGHRA and CDR2 is YSYEKL. V dropped 7 bases and J dropped 1 base, with 13 bases sitting between them. CDR3 length: 14 residues. The CDR3 protein is CASTHPTGNTEAFF. The CDR3 DNA reads as TGCGCCAGCACCCATCCGACAGGGAACACTGAAGCTTTCTTT.

This chain uses TRBV6-5 with TRBJ2-3, with D possibly matching TRBD1 (6 bases). The CDR3 is made up of 15 amino acids. Germline V gives CDR1 MNHEY, CDR2 SVGAGI. The germline V and J ends were trimmed by 3 bases and 1 base, with 11 bases remaining between them. The CDR3 region is CASSYQGPGTDTQYF. The CDR3 DNA follows: TGTGCCAGCAGTTATCAGGGGCCAGGCACAGATACGCAGTATTTT.

This clone was observed once. This chain uses TRBV5-1 with TRBJ1-2; D gene uncertain. V was trimmed by 4 bases and J by 4 bases, leaving 20 bases between them. Germline CDR1 is SGHRS and CDR2 is YFSETQ. There are 16 residues in the CDR3. CDR3 DNA sequence: TGCGCCAGCAGCCCCATGGTTTCCCCTGGAGGCTATGGCTACACCTTC. This sequence encodes CASSPMVSPGGYGYTF.

The chain recombines TRBV5-3 with TRBJ2-7; D possibly corresponds to TRBD1 (6 bases). TRBV5-3 carries the ORF label, with uncertain function. The length of the CDR3 is 13 residues. With 4 bases removed from V and 1 base from J, the gap between germline ends came to 9 bases. For the CDR3, the DNA is TGTGCCAGAAGCATAACAGGGTCCTACGAGCAGTACTTC. It translates to CARSITGSYEQYF.

This rearrangement joins TRBV28 to TRBJ1-2, with TRBD1 matching over 7 bases. In germline, CDR1 is MDHEN, CDR2 SYDVKM. V lost 3 bases to trimming and J lost 5 bases; unmatched junction nucleotides: 9. This CDR3 has 15 amino acids. The CDR3 DNA is TGTGCCAGCAGTTTTCAGACAGGGTGGAGTTATGGCTACACCTTC. It yields the protein CASSFQTGWSYGYTF.

This clone has only one observation. V is TRBV27 and J is TRBJ2-5; D may be TRBD1 (6 bases). This CDR3 is 13 amino acids long. Germline-derived CDR1 and CDR2 are MNHEY and SMNVEV (reference sequence). V shed 2 bases and J shed 5 bases, with 9 bases lying between them. CDR3 residues: CASSLGGFETQYF. In DNA form, the CDR3 reads TGTGCCAGCAGTTTAGGGGGCTTCGAGACCCAGTACTTC.

CDR3 residues: CSVWTGDGGYTF. The DNA for the CDR3 is TGCAGCGTGTGGACAGGGGATGGCGGCTACACCTTC. The rearrangement joins TRBV29-1 to TRBJ1-2; TRBD1 matches at 9 bases. This CDR3 is 12 amino acids long. Looked up from germline, CDR1 is SQVTM and CDR2 is ANQGSEA. The trim removed 6 bases at V and 8 bases at J, leaving 7 bases unmatched.